The 21 T cell receptor beta chains below all came from one sample that was sequenced in a study of CD8 T cells in ankylosing spondylitis. TCRdb reprocessed the 5' RACE reads via MiXCR and lists one record per CDR3 protein. The table shows roughly 100,000 distinct CDR3 sequences, with about 8.5% occurring only once. Sequencing input: blood, either unsorted or a sorted T cell fraction (not recorded which). The receptor source for this set is a male donor with ankylosing spondylitis or in good health (not recorded which).

DNA for the CDR3: TGTGCCAGCAGCCAAGAACAGGGTAGGCGAGACTATGGCTACACCTTC. Translated, it gives CASSQEQGRRDYGYTF. The chain links TRBV7-2 to TRBJ1-2; tentative D call: TRBD1 (6 bases). The CDR3 extends over 16 amino acids. V lost 5 bases to trimming and J lost 3 bases, with 19 bases between them. From germline, CDR1 is SGHTA and CDR2 FQGNSA.

This clonotype was counted many times. The chain is built from TRBV20-1 and TRBJ1-3, with a possible D match to TRBD1 (5 bases). This CDR3 comprises 18 residues. Germline loops: CDR1 DFQATT, CDR2 SNEGSKA (reference sequence). V was trimmed by 0 bases and J by 0 bases, leaving 18 bases between them. CDR3 amino acids: CSARDPGGPGASGNTIYF. In nucleotides, the CDR3 is TGCAGTGCTAGAGATCCGGGAGGGCCTGGGGCCTCTGGAAACACCATATATTTT.

This clonotype was seen a few times. The genes are TRBV19 and TRBJ1-5; 7 bases are shared with TRBD1. The germline V gene has CDR1 LNHDA and CDR2 SQIVND (reference sequence). Trimming cost V 10 bases and J 3 bases; bases outside gene matches: 12. The CDR3 totals 15 residues. The CDR3 DNA follows: TGTGCCACTGAACCTTGGACAGGTAACAATCAGCCCCAGCATTTT. Its translation is CATEPWTGNNQPQHF.

This clonotype was observed many times. The chain recombines TRBV7-2 with TRBJ2-7, with D uncertain. With 10 bases removed from V and 1 base from J, the gap between germline ends came to 14 bases. Germline V lookup: CDR1 SGHTA, CDR2 FQGNSA. The CDR3 has 13 amino acids. The CDR3 spells CATGQYSSYEQYF. The CDR3 region has the DNA TGTGCCACCGGTCAGTACAGTTCCTACGAGCAGTACTTC.

This clonotype was seen ten or more times. The chain uses TRBV19 and TRBJ2-7; possibly TRBD1 for D (7 bases). Germline CDR1 is LNHDA and CDR2 is SQIVND (reference sequence). Trimming shortened V by 3 bases and J by 0 bases, and 12 bases separated the two germline ends. This CDR3 comprises 15 residues. The CDR3 DNA reads TGTGCCAGTAGTATCAGGGGGGATATCTCCTACGAGCAGTACTTC. Translating it yields CASSIRGDISYEQYF.

This clonotype has at least ten counts. The genes are TRBV12-3 or TRBV12-4 and TRBJ2-1; 7 bases line up with TRBD2. With 7 bases clipped from V and 1 base from J, the junction kept 4 bases outside the gene matches. The CDR3 length is 14 residues. The CDR3 bases are TGTGCCAGCACCCCGGGGGGATCCTACAATGAGCAGTTCTTC. Its translation is CASTPGGSYNEQFF.

The chain is built from TRBV2 and TRBJ2-5; 10 bases are a match to TRBD2. The CDR3 runs 16 residues. Germline V gives CDR1 SNHLY, CDR2 FYNNEI. Germline trimming cut 2 bases from V and 0 bases from J; bases unmatched to any gene: 3. The CDR3 sequence: CASSEWTSGYQETQYF. The CDR3 DNA follows: TGTGCCAGCAGTGAATGGACTAGCGGTTACCAAGAGACCCAGTACTTC.

At least ten counts were recorded for this clonotype. The chain uses TRBV3-1 and TRBJ2-3; possibly TRBD1 for D (6 bases). The CDR3 spans 18 residues. Trimming stripped 2 bases from V and 5 bases from J, with 23 bases between. Looked up from germline, CDR1 is LGHDT and CDR2 is YNNKEL (reference sequence). The CDR3 nucleotides read TGTGCCAGCAGCCAACTCCCTGCGACAGGACGAGGGGTAGATACGCAGTATTTT. Translated: CASSQLPATGRGVDTQYF.

This clonotype was seen a handful of times. This CDR3 is CASSSRSVEDTQYF. The CDR3 DNA reads TGTGCCAGCAGCTCTCGAAGCGTGGAAGATACGCAGTATTTT. The chain carries TRBV3-1 and TRBJ2-3; no clear D gene. Germline V lookup: CDR1 LGHDT, CDR2 YNNKEL (reference sequence). Trimming took 5 bases from V and 5 from J, leaving 14 bases between them. The CDR3 runs to 14 residues.

This clonotype was recorded many times. The V and J genes are TRBV19 and TRBJ2-5, with unresolved D. The CDR3 covers 13 residues. V was clipped by 8 bases and J by 0 bases, with 10 bases between them. Germline CDR1 LNHDA, CDR2 SQIVND (reference sequence). The chain's CDR3 is CASASEYQETQYF. As DNA, the CDR3 is TGTGCCAGTGCGTCGGAGTACCAAGAGACCCAGTACTTC.

This clonotype has just a few counts. V gene TRBV12-3 or TRBV12-4 combines with J gene TRBJ2-6, with 10 bases fitting TRBD2. The CDR3 consists of 19 residues. Trimming cost V 1 base and J 0 bases; bases outside gene matches: 6. The CDR3 region has the DNA TGTGCCAGCAGTTTAGTAGCGGGGGGCATCATCTCTGGGGCCAACGTCCTGACTTTC. Amino acids: CASSLVAGGIISGANVLTF.

This clonotype has ten or more counts. The chain is built from TRBV5-5 and TRBJ2-3; D may be TRBD1 (6 bases). The V end was cut by 3 bases, the J end by 0 bases, with 14 bases between. The CDR3 loop spans 16 amino acids. Per germline, CDR1 SGHKS and CDR2 YYEKEE (reference sequence). The CDR3 sequence: CASSSGQSPSTDTQYF. CDR3 DNA: TGTGCCAGCAGCTCAGGACAGAGCCCTAGCACAGATACGCAGTATTTT. Drawing the rest from reference TRBV5-5 and TRBJ2-3, the complete variable domain is DAGVTQSPTHLIKTRGQQVTLRCSPISGHKSVSWYQQVLGQGPQFIFQYYEKEERGRGNFPDRFSARQFPNYSSELNVNALLLGDSALYLCASSSGQSPSTDTQYFGPGTRLTVL.

This clonotype has ten or more counts. The chain recombines TRBV6-1 with TRBJ1-2, with 8 positions matching TRBD1. The V gene's germline CDR1 is MNHNS and CDR2 SASEGT. The CDR3 extends over 15 amino acids. The ends lost 4 bases at V and 2 bases at J; junction bases unmatched: 6. This CDR3 reads CASSVGHRGNYGYTF. CDR3 in DNA: TGTGCCAGCAGTGTCGGTCACAGGGGGAACTATGGCTACACCTTC.

The CDR3 nucleotides read TGTGCCAGCAGCTTAAGGCAGGCAACTAATGAAAAACTGTTTTTT. It is translated as CASSLRQATNEKLFF. This chain joins TRBV7-9 and TRBJ1-4; D remains ambiguous. Trimming left V 2 bases short and J 0 bases short, with 7 bases between. The CDR3 is 15 residues long. Germline V gene lookup returns CDR1 SEHNR and CDR2 FQNEAQ (reference sequence).

In this sample, this clonotype turned up a few times. The gene calls are TRBV7-3 and TRBJ2-1; 8 bases align to TRBD2. The V gene's germline CDR1 is SGHTA and CDR2 FQGTGA. This CDR3 has 18 amino acids. V gave up 2 bases and J gave up 6 bases; unmatched junction bases: 15. The CDR3 sequence is CASSLLRPGGGSSNEQFF. The CDR3 DNA sequence: TGTGCCAGCAGCTTATTACGGCCCGGCGGGGGGTCTTCCAATGAGCAGTTCTTC.

This clonotype was seen only a few times. The rearrangement links TRBV4-1 to TRBJ1-5; the D gene is possibly TRBD1 (5 bases). Germline V lookup: CDR1 MGHRA, CDR2 YSYEKL. The ends were cut back, 1 base at V and 7 bases at J, with 14 bases in the middle. This CDR3 region has 15 residues. CDR3 bases: TGCGCCAGCAGCCAAGTTGGAGGGACGGGGCAGCCCCAGCATTTT. This codes for CASSQVGGTGQPQHF.

This clonotype was seen at least ten times. The V gene is TRBV3-1, the J gene TRBJ2-5; TRBD2 matches 12 bases. V trimming: 5 bases; J trimming: 6 bases; junction bases outside the gene matches: 7. Germline V gives CDR1 LGHDT, CDR2 YNNKEL (reference sequence). This CDR3 region has 15 residues. The CDR3 nucleotides read TGTGCCAGCAGCTCCTCTAGCGGGGGGGCGAAGACCCAGTACTTC. This translates into CASSSSSGGAKTQYF.

This clonotype was seen repeatedly, ten times or more. The chain uses TRBV9 and TRBJ1-3; 9 bases fit TRBD1. CDR1 SGDLS and CDR2 YYNGEE come from the germline V gene. This CDR3 region has 16 residues. V lost 0 bases to trimming and J lost 3 bases; unmatched junction nucleotides: 4. The CDR3 DNA is TGTGCCAGCAGCGTAGCTACAGGGGGCTTTGGAAACACCATATATTTT. It translates to CASSVATGGFGNTIYF.

Many counts were recorded for this clonotype. The V and J genes are TRBV29-1 and TRBJ2-3; the match to TRBD2 covers 8 bases. V was clipped by 4 bases and J by 4 bases; unmatched bases: 1. The CDR3 sequence is 12 residues long. Germline assignment: CDR1 SQVTM and CDR2 ANQGSEA. The CDR3 DNA reads TGCAGCGTTGGAGCGGGAGCAGATACGCAGTATTTT. This codes for CSVGAGADTQYF.

The sample holds many counts of this clonotype. The chain employs TRBV29-1 and TRBJ2-7; TRBD2 is a possible D gene (6 bases). CDR3 length: 14 amino acids. Germline CDR1 reads SQVTM; CDR2 reads ANQGSEA. Trimming shortened V by 5 bases and J by 0 bases, and 14 bases separated the two germline ends. The CDR3, as DNA: TGCAGCGTTCAAAGGGACTGGAGCTCCTACGAGCAGTACTTC. Translated, it gives CSVQRDWSSYEQYF.

This clonotype was seen ten or more times. This chain connects TRBV3-1 to TRBJ1-4, with D possibly matching TRBD1 (5 bases). The CDR3 runs 15 residues. Germline CDR1 is LGHDT and CDR2 is YNNKEL (reference sequence). Trimming pared 2 bases from V and 5 bases from J, leaving 12 bases between. This chain's CDR3 is CASSQTGTENEKLFF. The CDR3 DNA reads TGTGCCAGCAGCCAAACCGGGACGGAGAATGAAAAACTGTTTTTT.